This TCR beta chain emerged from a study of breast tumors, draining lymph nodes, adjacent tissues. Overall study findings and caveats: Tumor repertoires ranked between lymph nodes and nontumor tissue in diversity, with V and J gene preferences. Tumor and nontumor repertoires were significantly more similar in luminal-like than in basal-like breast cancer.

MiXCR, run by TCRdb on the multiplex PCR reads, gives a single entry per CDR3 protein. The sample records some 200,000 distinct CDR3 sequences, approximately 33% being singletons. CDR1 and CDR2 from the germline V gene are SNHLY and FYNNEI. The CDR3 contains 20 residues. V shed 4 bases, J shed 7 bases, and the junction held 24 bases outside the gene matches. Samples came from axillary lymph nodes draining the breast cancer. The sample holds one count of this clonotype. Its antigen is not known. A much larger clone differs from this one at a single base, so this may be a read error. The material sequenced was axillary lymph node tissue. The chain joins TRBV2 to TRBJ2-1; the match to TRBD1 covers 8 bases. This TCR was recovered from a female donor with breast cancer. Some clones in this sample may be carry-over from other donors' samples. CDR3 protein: CASSGPLRDRGRPGENEQFF. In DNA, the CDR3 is TGTGCCAGCAGTGGTCCCCTACGAGACAGGGGACGTCCCGGGGAGAATGAGCAGTTCTTC.